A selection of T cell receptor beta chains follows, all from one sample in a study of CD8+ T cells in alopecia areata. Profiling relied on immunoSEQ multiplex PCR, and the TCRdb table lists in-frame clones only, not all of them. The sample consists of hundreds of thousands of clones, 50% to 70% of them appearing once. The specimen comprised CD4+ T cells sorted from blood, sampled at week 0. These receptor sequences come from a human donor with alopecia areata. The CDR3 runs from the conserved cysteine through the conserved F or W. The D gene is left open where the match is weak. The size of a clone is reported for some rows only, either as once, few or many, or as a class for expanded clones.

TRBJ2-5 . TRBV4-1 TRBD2 TGCGCCAGCAGCCAAGCTCCTAAAGGACTAGCGGGGGGGCTGGAGACCCAGTACTTC CASSQAPKGLAGGLETQYF
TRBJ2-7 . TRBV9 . TGTGCCAGCAGCGTCCCGCTCGGCGAGCAGTACTTC CASSVPLGEQYF
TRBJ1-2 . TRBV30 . TGTGCCTGGAGGGCCGCGGACTATGGCTACACCTTC CAWRAADYGYTF
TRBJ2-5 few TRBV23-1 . TGCGCCAGCAGTCAATCGATAAGGACAGAGCTTGGAAACCAAGAGACCCAGTACTTC CASSQSIRTELGNQETQYF
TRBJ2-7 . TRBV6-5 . TGTGCCAGCAGTTCCCCCTCCAAAGGGATCTACGAGCAGTACTTC CASSSPSKGIYEQYF
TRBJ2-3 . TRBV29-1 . TGCAGCGTTCAGGGTAGCACAGATACGCAGTATTTT CSVQGSTDTQYF
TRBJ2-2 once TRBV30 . TGTGCCTGGAGTGTTATGAACACCGGGGAGCTGTTTTTT CAWSVMNTGELFF
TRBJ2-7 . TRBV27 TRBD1 TGTGCCAGCAGGACCCGACAGGGCCTTACCTACGAGCAGTACTTC CASRTRQGLTYEQYF
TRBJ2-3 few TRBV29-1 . TGCAGCGTTGGTAAGCCTCCGGGAACAGATACGCAGTATTTT CSVGKPPGTDTQYF
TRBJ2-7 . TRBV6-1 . TGTGCCAGCAGTGACTGGGGCTACGAGCAGTACTTC CASSDWGYEQYF
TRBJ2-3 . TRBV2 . TGTGCCAGCGAGCCCAACCCGGCGGGTACGCAGTATTTT CASEPNPAGTQYF